This TCR beta chain appears in the sequencing data of a study of T-cell memory formation after mild COVID-19. TCRdb re-analysed the 5' RACE reads in MiXCR, keeping a single row per CDR3 protein. The sample lists approximately 200,000 distinct CDR3 sequences; 16% were seen once. Germline-derived CDR1 and CDR2 are LGHDT and YNNKEL (reference sequence). V dropped 1 base and J dropped 4; count of bases not matched to a gene: 1. The CDR3 has 15 amino acids. Findings and caveats of the study: Later expanders leaned toward CD4+, whereas clones contracting from day 15 to 85 were balanced CD4/CD8.

In this sample, this clonotype turned up a few times. Its antigen is unidentified. Material for sequencing was PBMCs or a T cell subset sorted from them (not recorded which). The sequence was obtained from an adult woman who had mild COVID-19 (a few samples of this study predate the infection). Cell type and time point are not known. The chain couples TRBV3-1 to TRBJ2-2, with TRBD1 matching over 9 bases. CDR3 DNA: TGTGCCAGCAGCCAAGGACAGGGGGTCACCGGGGAGCTGTTTTTT. Its translation: CASSQGQGVTGELFF. Using reference TRBV3-1 and TRBJ2-2 for the parts outside the CDR3, the full variable domain is DTAVSQTPKYLVTQMGNDKSIKCEQNLGHDTMYWYKQDSKKFLKIMFSYNNKELIINETVPNRFSPKSPDKAHLNLHINSLELGDSAVYFCASSQGQGVTGELFFGEGSRLTVL.